These 7 T cell receptor beta chains came from one sample sequenced in a study of CD8 T cells in ankylosing spondylitis. MiXCR was run by TCRdb on the 5' RACE reads, yielding one entry per CDR3 protein. The sample yields around 330,000 distinct CDR3 sequences, roughly 11% seen once. Sequencing was performed on blood, either unsorted or a sorted T cell fraction (not recorded which). The receptors here all came from a female donor with ankylosing spondylitis or in good health (not recorded which).

This clonotype was seen repeatedly, ten times or more. This rearrangement joins TRBV7-2 to TRBJ2-3; the D gene is possibly TRBD2 (6 bases). Germline-derived CDR1 and CDR2 are SGHTA and FQGNSA. This CDR3 contains 13 residues. Trimming removed 5 bases from V and 9 bases from J, with 15 bases in between. This CDR3 reads CASSLTGGVTQYF. The CDR3 DNA reads as TGTGCCAGCAGCCTCACGGGCGGGGTAACGCAGTATTTT.

In this sample, this clonotype turned up many times. The rearrangement joins TRBV27 to TRBJ1-4, with unresolved D. Germline lookup yields CDR1 MNHEY and CDR2 SMNVEV (reference sequence). V dropped 5 bases and J dropped 5 bases, with 15 bases sitting between them. This CDR3 is 15 amino acids long. In nucleotides, the CDR3 is TGTGCCAGCAGTGAAATCATGGCCCTAAATGAAAAACTGTTTTTT. Protein product: CASSEIMALNEKLFF.

The chain uses TRBV5-1 and TRBJ2-2, with D perhaps matching TRBD1 (5 bases). V dropped 4 bases and J dropped 4 bases, with 14 bases sitting between them. The germline gives CDR1 SGHRS, CDR2 YFSETQ. The CDR3 is made up of 15 amino acids. CDR3 sequence (DNA): TGCGCCAGCAGCCCGTGGGGCAGGATCACCGGGGAGCTGTTTTTT. As protein: CASSPWGRITGELFF.

The gene calls are TRBV28 and TRBJ2-2, with D tentatively TRBD1 or TRBD2 (6 bases each). Germline-derived CDR1 and CDR2 are MDHEN and SYDVKM. The ends were cut back, 10 bases at V and 5 bases at J, with 20 bases in the middle. This CDR3 comprises 15 residues. The CDR3 bases are TGTGCCACTCGAGAGGGGGGCGCTGAAACCGGGGAGCTGTTTTTT. It is translated as CATREGGAETGELFF.

This clonotype has at least ten counts. The chain's CDR3 is CAIGAGHEQYF. CDR3 DNA: TGTGCCATCGGCGCAGGCCACGAGCAGTACTTC. The chain employs TRBV10-3 and TRBJ2-7; D gene ambiguous. Germline V lookup: CDR1 ENHRY, CDR2 SYGVKD. This CDR3 has 11 residues. V was shortened by 8 bases and J by 5 bases, with 10 bases between the two germline ends.

Comment on this clonotype: A much larger clone lies one base from this, so it may be a read error. CDR3 amino acids: CSARETRGSYERYF. As DNA, the CDR3 is TGCAGTGCTAGGGAAACCAGGGGATCTTACGAGCGGTACTTC. The chain links TRBV20-1 to TRBJ2-7; perhaps TRBD1 as D (6 bases). In germline, CDR1 is DFQATT, CDR2 SNEGSKA (reference sequence). This CDR3 contains 14 residues.

This clonotype was seen more than once but under ten times. V usage is TRBV10-3 and J usage is TRBJ2-3, with 11 nucleotides matching TRBD2. CDR3 length: 15 residues. J was trimmed by 3 bases and V by 7 bases; bases with no gene match: 6. Germline-derived CDR1 and CDR2 are ENHRY and SYGVKD. CDR3 sequence reads: CAITRLAGGTDTQYF. In nucleotides, the CDR3 is TGTGCCATCACGCGCTTAGCGGGAGGGACAGATACGCAGTATTTT.